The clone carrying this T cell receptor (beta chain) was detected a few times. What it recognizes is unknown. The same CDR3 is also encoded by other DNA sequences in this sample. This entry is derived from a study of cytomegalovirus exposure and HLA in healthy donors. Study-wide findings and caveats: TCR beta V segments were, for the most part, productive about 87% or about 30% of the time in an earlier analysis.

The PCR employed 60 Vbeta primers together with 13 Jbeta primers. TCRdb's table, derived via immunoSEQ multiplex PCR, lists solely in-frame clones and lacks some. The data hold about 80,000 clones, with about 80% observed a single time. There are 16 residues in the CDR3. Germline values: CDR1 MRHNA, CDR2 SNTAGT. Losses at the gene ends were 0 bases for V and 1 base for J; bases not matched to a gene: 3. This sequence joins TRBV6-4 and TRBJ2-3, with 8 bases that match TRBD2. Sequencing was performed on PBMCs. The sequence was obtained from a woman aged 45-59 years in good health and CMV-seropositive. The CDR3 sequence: CASSDSSGGGTDTQYF. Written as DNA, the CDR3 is TGTGCCAGCAGTGACTCGAGCGGGGGTGGCACAGATACGCAGTATTTT.